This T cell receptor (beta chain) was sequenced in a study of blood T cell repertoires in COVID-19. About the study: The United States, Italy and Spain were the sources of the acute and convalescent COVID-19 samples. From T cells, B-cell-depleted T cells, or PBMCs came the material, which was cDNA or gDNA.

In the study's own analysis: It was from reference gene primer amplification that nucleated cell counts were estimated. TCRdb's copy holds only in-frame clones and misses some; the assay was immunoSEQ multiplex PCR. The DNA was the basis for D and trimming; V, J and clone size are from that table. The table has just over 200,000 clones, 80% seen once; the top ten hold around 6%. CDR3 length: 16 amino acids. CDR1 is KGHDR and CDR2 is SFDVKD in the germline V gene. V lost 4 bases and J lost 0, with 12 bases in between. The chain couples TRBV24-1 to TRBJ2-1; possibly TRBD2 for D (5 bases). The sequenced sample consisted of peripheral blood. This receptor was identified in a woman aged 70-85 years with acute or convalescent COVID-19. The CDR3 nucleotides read TGTGCCACCAGTGAGGCGGGTCCCCTCTCCTACAATGAGCAGTTCTTC. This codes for CATSEAGPLSYNEQFF.